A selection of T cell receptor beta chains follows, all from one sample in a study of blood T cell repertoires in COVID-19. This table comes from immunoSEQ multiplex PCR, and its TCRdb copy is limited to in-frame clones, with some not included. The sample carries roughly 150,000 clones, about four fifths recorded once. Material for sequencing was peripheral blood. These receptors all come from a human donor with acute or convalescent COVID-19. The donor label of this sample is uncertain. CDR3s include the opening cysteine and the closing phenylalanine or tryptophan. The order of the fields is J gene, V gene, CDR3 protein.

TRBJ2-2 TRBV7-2 CASSLTGTGFTGELFF
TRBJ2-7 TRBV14 CASSQRDRASYEQYF
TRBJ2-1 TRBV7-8 CASSLAERGLAGVLLPYNEQFF
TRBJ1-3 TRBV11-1 CASRRTGSGNTIYF
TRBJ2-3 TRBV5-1 CASSPWGLAESSDTQYF
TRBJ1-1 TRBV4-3 CASSRGQGNTEAFF
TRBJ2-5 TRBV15 CATSTRGGGETQYF
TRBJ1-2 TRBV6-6 CASSYLQGLPRGF
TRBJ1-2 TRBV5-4 CASSSRDRDYGYTF
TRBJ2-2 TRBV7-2 CASSFPRDRISTGELFF
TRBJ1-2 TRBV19 CASSPPGPGKYGYTF
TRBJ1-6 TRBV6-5 CASSYSGSHRSLHF
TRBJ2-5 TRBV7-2 CASSWGPSETQYF